This TCR beta chain came from a study of blood T cell repertoires in COVID-19. The wider study: Acute and convalescent COVID-19 specimens originated in the United States, Italy and Spain. Nucleic acid was either cDNA or gDNA, and it came from T cells, B-cell-depleted T cells, or PBMCs.

Original handling: Researchers report that nucleated cell counts were estimated from reference gene primer amplification. Sequencing used immunoSEQ multiplex PCR; TCRdb keeps in-frame clones, though not all of them. V and J calls and clone size come straight from that table; D and trimming were deduced from the DNA. This sample has about 330,000 clones; 70% to 90% occur once, and the top ten carry roughly 6.7%. The CDR3 totals 18 residues. Germline CDR1 is SGHTA and CDR2 is FQGTGA. With 2 bases clipped from V and 5 bases from J, the junction kept 16 bases outside the gene matches. The chain links TRBV7-3 to TRBJ2-7; 9 positions agree with TRBD2. Specimen: peripheral blood. The receptor was derived from a man younger than 35 who had recovered from COVID-19. The CDR3 is CASSLGYRRGTSTDEQYF. The CDR3 bases are TGTGCCAGCAGCTTAGGGTATCGCCGTGGGACTAGCACGGACGAGCAGTACTTC.